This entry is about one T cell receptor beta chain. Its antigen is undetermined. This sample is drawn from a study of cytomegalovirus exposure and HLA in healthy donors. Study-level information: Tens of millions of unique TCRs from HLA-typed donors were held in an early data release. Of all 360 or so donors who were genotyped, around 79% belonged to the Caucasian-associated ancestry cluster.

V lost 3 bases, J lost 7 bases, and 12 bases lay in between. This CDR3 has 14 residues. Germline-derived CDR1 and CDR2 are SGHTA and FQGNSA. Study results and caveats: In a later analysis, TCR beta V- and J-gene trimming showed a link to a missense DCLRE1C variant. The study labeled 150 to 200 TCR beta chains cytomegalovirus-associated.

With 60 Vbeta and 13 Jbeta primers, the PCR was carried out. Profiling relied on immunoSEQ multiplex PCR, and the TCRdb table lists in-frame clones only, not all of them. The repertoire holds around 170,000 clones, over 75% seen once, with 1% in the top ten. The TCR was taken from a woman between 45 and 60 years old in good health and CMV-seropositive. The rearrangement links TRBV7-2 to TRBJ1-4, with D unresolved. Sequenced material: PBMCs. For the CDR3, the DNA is TGTGCCAGCAGCTTTGGCCATGGAGGTGAAAAACTGTTTTTT. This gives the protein CASSFGHGGEKLFF.